This TCR beta chain was obtained from a study of metastatic and nonmetastatic thyroid tumors. Whole-study results and caveats: Relative to benign nodules, malignant thyroid tumors were reportedly characterized by significantly elevated TCR beta diversity in blood and tumor.

This clone was seen at least ten times. The antigen is not known. Nobody among the patients had been given any treatment before thyroid surgery. Using MiXCR, TCRdb reanalyzed the PCR reads. In the table there are almost 70,000 clones, 13% to 15% of which are singletons. The receptor was isolated from a male donor with papillary thyroid cancer or a benign thyroid nodule (not recorded which). Some clones in this sample may be carry-over from other donors' samples. Sequencing used blood.

This CDR3 is CSVHLPLSGNYNEQFF. The CDR3 DNA reads TGCAGTGTTCACCTACCACTTAGCGGGAACTACAATGAGCAGTTCTTC. The chain employs TRBV20-1 and TRBJ2-1, with TRBD2 matching over 8 bases. There are 16 residues in the CDR3. Germline V gene lookup returns CDR1 DFQATT and CDR2 SNEGSKA (reference sequence). V shed 7 bases, J shed 3 bases, and the junction held 14 bases outside the gene matches.